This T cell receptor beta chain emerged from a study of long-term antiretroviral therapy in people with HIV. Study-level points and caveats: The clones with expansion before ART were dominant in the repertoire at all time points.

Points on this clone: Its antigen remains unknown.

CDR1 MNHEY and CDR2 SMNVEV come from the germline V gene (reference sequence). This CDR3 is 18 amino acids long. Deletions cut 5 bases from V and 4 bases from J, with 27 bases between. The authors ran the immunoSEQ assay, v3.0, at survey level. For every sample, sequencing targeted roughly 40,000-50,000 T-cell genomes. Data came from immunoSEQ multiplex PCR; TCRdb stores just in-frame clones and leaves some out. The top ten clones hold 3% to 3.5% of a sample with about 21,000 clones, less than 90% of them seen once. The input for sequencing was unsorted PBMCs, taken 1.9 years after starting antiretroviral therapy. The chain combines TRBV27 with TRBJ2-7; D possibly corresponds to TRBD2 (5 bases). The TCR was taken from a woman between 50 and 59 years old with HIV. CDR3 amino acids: CASSLSPSTSGGWYEQYF. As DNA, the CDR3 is TGTGCCAGCAGTCTTAGCCCCTCAACAAGCGGCGGGTGGTACGAGCAGTACTTC.